Following are 14 T cell receptor beta chains from one sample sequenced in a study of tumor and adjacent non-tumor tissue in lung cancer. The template was RNA from unsorted bulk tissue. The library came from three nested PCR rounds adapted from ARM-PCR protocols. TCRdb passed the multiplex PCR reads through MiXCR, listing each CDR3 protein once. The data contain fewer than 80,000 distinct CDR3 sequences, approximately 71% of them seen just once; the ten biggest clones take up around 12%. The sample consisted of lung tumor tissue. These receptors all come from a woman aged 65 to 85 with non-small cell lung cancer.

As regards this clonotype: A clone one base away is much larger, so this may be a read error. CDR3 in amino acids: CASSPQGLANTGELFF. The CDR3 DNA reads as TGTGCCAGCAGCCCTCAGGGACTAGCGAATACCGGGGAGCTGTTTTTT. J is TRBJ2-2 and V is TRBV7-8, with 10 bases identical to TRBD2. Germline CDR1 SGHVS, CDR2 FQNEAQ. The CDR3 consists of 16 residues.

This clonotype was seen only a few times. The rearrangement links TRBV30 to TRBJ2-7, with a tentative D call TRBD2 (5 bases). Between the trimmed V and J ends, which lost 3 bases and 0 bases, there was a span of 12 bases. From germline, CDR1 is GTSNPN and CDR2 SVGIG (reference sequence). The CDR3 totals 14 residues. CDR3 nucleotide sequence: TGTGCCTGGAGAGCGGACTGGAACTCCTACGAGCAGTACTTC. As protein: CAWRADWNSYEQYF.

To note about this clonotype: Sequence at one end of the junction differs from germline and may be a read error. The rearrangement uses TRBV6-6 and TRBJ2-1; no clear D gene. CDR3 length: 12 amino acids. Germline V lookup: CDR1 MNHNY, CDR2 SVGAGI (reference sequence). The CDR3 DNA is TGTGCCAGCAGTTACGGTGCCAATGGGCAGTTCTTC. Encoded protein: CASSYGANGQFF.

Points on this clonotype: The junction departs from the called germline gene at one end, perhaps through a read error. The chain combines TRBV5-4 with TRBJ2-5; the D is unclear. The CDR3 is 15 amino acids. Germline V gene sequence: CDR1 SGHNT, CDR2 YYREEE (reference sequence). The CDR3 DNA reads TGTGCCAGCAGCTTGCGAGCAGGAGCCCAAGAGATCCAGTACTTC. Encoded protein: CASSLRAGAQEIQYF.

Worth noting for this clonotype: The junction departs from germline at one end; a sequencing error may be responsible. V usage is TRBV6-5 and J usage is TRBJ1-1, with a possible D match to TRBD1 (5 bases). Germline CDR1 and CDR2: MNHEY and SVGAGI. This CDR3 is 15 amino acids long. The CDR3 loop reads CVSGSRPPRGTETFF. The CDR3 DNA reads TGTGTCAGCGGCTCCCGGCCCCCGCGGGGGACTGAAACTTTCTTT.

This clonotype was seen at least ten times. The chain employs TRBV28 and TRBJ2-7, with D perhaps assigned TRBD1 or TRBD2 (5 bases each). V was clipped by 6 bases and J by 3 bases, with 21 bases between them. The germline CDR1 and CDR2 sequences are MDHEN and SYDVKM. This CDR3 region has 16 residues. The CDR3 DNA reads TGTGCCAGCAGCTCCGCGGCCGGGGCAGCCTTCTACGAGCAGTACTTC. It codes for CASSSAAGAAFYEQYF.

V gene TRBV6-1 combines with J gene TRBJ2-6, with TRBD1 matching 11 bases. Germline CDR1 MNHNS, CDR2 SASEGT. V was pared by 7 bases and J by 9 bases, with 14 bases of the junction left unmatched. This CDR3 contains 17 residues. The CDR3 DNA reads TGTGCCAGCACCAAGGGACAGGGGGATGCTGGGAACAACGTCCTGACTTTC. It codes for CASTKGQGDAGNNVLTF.

This clonotype appeared many times. The J gene is TRBJ2-3, the V gene TRBV7-8; D is unclear. Germline V gene lookup returns CDR1 SGHVS and CDR2 FQNEAQ. V shed 5 bases and J shed 4 bases, with 22 bases lying between them. CDR3 length equals 17 residues. The CDR3 reads CASSGIIRRGRADTQYF. CDR3 nucleotide sequence: TGTGCCAGCAGCGGCATTATAAGGCGTGGTCGCGCAGATACGCAGTATTTT.

The table lists this clonotype with a count of one. The V gene is TRBV11-1, the J gene TRBJ1-1; D is possibly TRBD1 (6 bases). The CDR3 is made up of 12 amino acids. Germline assignment: CDR1 SGHAT and CDR2 FQDESV (reference sequence). The ends were cut back, 3 bases at V and 14 bases at J, with 16 bases in the middle. For the CDR3, the DNA is TGTGCCAGCAGCTTGGGGGACAAGGCCGCATTCTTT. Protein product: CASSLGDKAAFF.

Of note for this clonotype: One junction end does not reproduce the germline sequence, and a read error may be involved. V is TRBV5-4 and J is TRBJ2-1, with D tentatively TRBD1 or TRBD2 (5 bases each). The germline CDR1 and CDR2 sequences are SGHNT and YYREEE (reference sequence). The CDR3 consists of 14 residues. DNA of the CDR3: TGTGCCTGCAGTTTGTTCGGGACCTACAGTGAGCAGTTCTTC. This sequence encodes CACSLFGTYSEQFF.

The chain combines TRBV4-2 with TRBJ2-1; unclear D gene. The length of the CDR3 is 15 residues. The germline gives CDR1 LGHNA, CDR2 YNFKEQ. Trimming removed 1 base at V and 11 bases at J, with 18 bases between. The CDR3 protein is CASSQGDETYSKQFF. Here the CDR3 DNA reads TGTGCCAGCAGCCAAGGGGATGAGACCTACAGTAAGCAGTTCTTC.

This clonotype occurred once. One end of the junction fails to match germline, which may point to a read error. V and J are TRBV28 and TRBJ1-2; TRBD1 matches at 7 bases. Germline CDR1 is MDHEN and CDR2 is SYDVKM. The CDR3 has 14 amino acids. CDR3: CASNLQGSHYGYTF. The CDR3 DNA sequence: TGTGCCAGCAACCTACAGGGGTCCCATTATGGCTATACCTTC.

This clonotype was counted between two and nine times. At one boundary the junction diverges from the germline segment, which might be a read error. The chain has TRBV29-1 and TRBJ2-1; TRBD1 is a possible D gene (5 bases). CDR1 and CDR2 (germline): SQVTM, ANQGSEA. The CDR3 contains 14 residues. The CDR3 is CSVEVSRAYSEQFF. The CDR3 region has the DNA TGCAGCGTTGAAGTTAGCAGGGCTTACAGTGAGCAGTTCTTC.

Regarding this clonotype: One junction end does not reproduce the germline sequence, and a read error may be involved. The chain employs TRBV7-9 and TRBJ2-3; 10 bases match TRBD2. Germline-derived CDR1 and CDR2 are SEHNR and FQNEAQ (reference sequence). CDR3 length: 15 residues. The CDR3 region has the DNA TGTGCCAGCAGCCCTAGCGGGAGCATCACAGGTACGCAATATTTT. This codes for CASSPSGSITGTQYF.